This T cell receptor (beta chain) was documented in a study of blood T cell repertoires in COVID-19. The protocol was immunoSEQ multiplex PCR, while the TCRdb copy is restricted to in-frame clones and leaves out a portion. Counted here are 50,000 to 60,000 clones, around 85% occurring once; the ten biggest clones make up roughly 29%. In Seattle, patients joined the study during active infection and were tracked longitudinally. The sequence came from a woman aged 80 or over with COVID-19, enrolled during active disease. The specimen was peripheral blood.

For the CDR3, the DNA is TGTGCCAGCAGCCAAGACGGACTAGCGGCCGTGACGCGGGACAATGAGCAGTTCTTC. This gives the protein CASSQDGLAAVTRDNEQFF. The gene calls are TRBV4-2 and TRBJ2-1; TRBD2 agrees at 10 bases. Germline trimming cut 0 bases from V and 5 bases from J; bases unmatched to any gene: 13. The CDR3 consists of 19 residues. Per germline, CDR1 LGHNA and CDR2 YNFKEQ.